The following is a T cell receptor beta chain sequence with its context. Its antigen is currently unknown. Sequenced by immunoSEQ multiplex PCR; TCRdb stores in-frame clones only, minus some. The sample shows tens of thousands of clones, 81% of them seen only once. The data were taken from a study of OX40 agonist ivuxolimab in advanced cancers. Study details: Anti-PD-1, anti-PD-L1 or anti-CTLA-4 therapy given earlier was allowed, and 30% to 45% had some.

CDR1 and CDR2 (germline): SGHTA, FQGNSA. Trimming left V 3 bases short and J 4 bases short, with 7 bases between. The CDR3 is 13 amino acids. Regarding the study as a whole: Also showing low normalized T-cell clonal expansion were some of the nonresponders. Partial responders at 0.1-3.0 mg/kg had among the lowest clonal expansion.

Sequenced material: CD4+ or CD8+ T cells sorted from blood, taken in a trial of the OX40 agonist ivuxolimab. This clonotype was sampled from an adult with an advanced solid tumor such as melanoma, head and neck, liver or kidney cancer. The V call is TRBV7-2, the J call TRBJ1-3; no clear D. The CDR3 loop is CASSFFSGNTIYF. Here the CDR3 DNA reads TGTGCCAGCAGCTTTTTCTCGGGAAACACCATATATTTT.